The 5 T cell receptor beta chains given below trace back to one sample, sequenced in a study of human CD8 memory T cell subsets. Investigators built TCR beta libraries using UMI-labeled 5' RACE. TCRdb reworked the 5' RACE reads into one entry per CDR3 protein, no DNA. This sample's table reports some 7,000 distinct CDR3 sequences. The sequencing input was CD8+ T cells from PBMCs. The receptors derive from a human donor in good health.

The chain employs TRBV27 and TRBJ2-5; TCRdb gives TRBD2 as the D gene, but with no DNA this cannot be confirmed. The CDR3 consists of 15 residues. CDR1 MNHEY and CDR2 SMNVEV come from the germline V gene (reference sequence). CDR3: CASSLGLAGPETQYF.

The chain couples TRBV4-1 to TRBJ2-1; the TCRdb call, TRBD1, lacks DNA for checking. CDR1 MGHRA and CDR2 YSYEKL come from the germline V gene. CDR3 length: 16 amino acids. CDR3 loop: CASSQEPGNSYNEQFF.

This chain uses TRBV18 with TRBJ2-1. The CDR3 is 14 amino acids. The germline gives CDR1 KGHSH, CDR2 LQKENI. The CDR3: CASSPRGSYNEQFF.

The chain couples TRBV7-3 to TRBJ2-1. The V gene's germline CDR1 is SGHTA and CDR2 FQGTGA. The CDR3 totals 15 residues. CDR3 in amino acids: CASSLEGRTYNEQFF.

The chain carries TRBV27 and TRBJ2-7; TCRdb names TRBD2, which stays unverified in the absence of DNA. The CDR3 has 14 amino acids. CDR1 is MNHEY and CDR2 is SMNVEV in the germline V gene (reference sequence). The CDR3 protein is CASSLASAAYEQYF.